This paragraph covers one T cell receptor beta chain sequence. The table lists this clonotype with a few counts. The antigen this receptor binds is unknown. This sequence may be a read error, since a much larger clone differs from it by one base. CDR1 and CDR2 are read off the germline V gene (reference sequence) as SEHNR and FQNEAQ. The CDR3 runs 16 amino acids, cysteine and phenylalanine included. Solely the CDR3 DNA is kept, with 48 bases framed from the first base. The TCR beta CDR3 regions were amplified from the RNA transcripts. For the first round of RT-PCR on the TCR CDR3, the HTBI primer set was used together with the Qiagen OneStep RT-PCR kit. A second multiplex PCR round built the libraries, followed by size selection and purification. Sequencing of the libraries was done on an Illumina HiSeq2000 using paired-end 100 bp reads. The original pipeline was this. SOAPnuke was used to process the raw data, with reads discarded if the reads contained adapters or uncalled bases, had a mean Phred below 15, or lacked an exact constant-primer or identifier match. COPE v1.2.5 was used to merge high-quality paired reads, and clonotypes were defined as unique nucleotide sequences. MiTCR v1.1 was used to align the clonotypes against IMGT TRBV, TRBD and TRBJ reference segments. The analysis was restricted to V-J combinations with a frequency above 0.0001, which together covered 98% to 99.2% of the repertoires. The TCS score was defined as F50 (clonal expansion) divided by E x V (chaos), with BLOSUM62-based TCRdist calculated between CDR3 peptides within each V-J. Welch's t-statistics and random forest reduced 450 to 600 V-J features to about 12, which were used in a naive Bayes classifier (R e1071). Through fastp at Q25 and MiXCR, TCRdb rebuilt clones from the public reads, retaining in-frame beta chains. Records with the same CDR3 protein are collapsed into one entry carrying the most frequent genes and DNA. These V and J calls rely on TCRdb rather than the paper's analysis. Here the sample has about 180,000 distinct CDR3 sequences; 15% to 20% occur a single time. The ten largest clones take up roughly 30% of the sample.

Graves' hyperthyroidism was defined as stable when no progression to ophthalmopathy occurred over 18 months of follow-up. Hyperthyroidism patients were newly diagnosed, with disease duration under 2 months, and aged 18 to 65 years. Any patient with an uncontrolled infection, another autoimmune disease, pregnancy or lactation was excluded. Clinical symptoms, serum thyroxine and TRAb, thyroid ultrasound, and orbital computed tomography formed the basis for the diagnoses. PBMCs were separated from under 12 ml of fresh peripheral blood using Ficoll-Paque density gradient centrifugation. Total RNA was extracted with Trizol reagent, and quality was checked on an Agilent 2100 Bioanalyzer. The data originate from a study of T cells in Graves' hyperthyroidism and ophthalmopathy (dated 2019 in TCRdb). In the study overall: Peripheral blood was collected at initial diagnosis, before any treatment. Prospective prediction of ophthalmopathy was tested in an independent validation cohort consisting of 18 to 20 hyperthyroidism patients and 15 to 17 patients who later progressed to ophthalmopathy. To identify distinguishing TCR V-J signatures, a discovery cohort of around 98 patients was used, comprising some 45 with Graves' ophthalmopathy and approximately 57 with stable Graves' hyperthyroidism. The paper describes TCR Vbeta CDR3 sequencing of fewer than 150 peripheral blood samples, made up of 43 ophthalmopathy patients, 70 to 80 hyperthyroidism patients and 17 progressor patients. The study also compared thyroid tissue and blood T-cell repertoires from about six Graves' hyperthyroidism patients. After sampling, hyperthyroidism patients received methimazole starting at 30 mg daily, and ophthalmopathy patients received high-dose intravenous methylprednisolone. The 100 discovery patients were randomly divided into training and test sets at a 7:3 ratio. The paper's findings and limits, for the study overall: No statistical method was used to fix the sample size in advance, and group allocation was not hidden from the investigators. In cross-validation, a model built on a 13 V-J signature told ophthalmopathy apart from stable hyperthyroidism with just under 90% sensitivity and 81% to 82% specificity, and in testing the same model reached 80%/75%. Blood samples also contained most of the expanded thyroid clonotypes (frequency above 0.001), which suggests that blood repertoires may reflect thyroid immune responses. In validation, the model predicted progression to ophthalmopathy a median of 6.5 months before onset, with 70% to 71% sensitivity and roughly 72% specificity.

This receptor chain uses TRBV7-9 and TRBJ1-2; the D gene remains uncertain. Input material: blood. This receptor was identified in a woman aged 45-65 years with Graves' hyperthyroidism. Read as DNA, the sequence is TGTGCCGGCAGCTTAGTGGGCAGTGAACAGCTGGGTGGCTACACCTTC. This yields the protein CAGSLVGSEQLGGYTF.